The next 21 T cell receptor beta chains were all read from a single sample in a study of CD8 T cells in ankylosing spondylitis. TCRdb itself ran the 5' RACE reads through MiXCR, one entry per CDR3 protein. The sample consists of 120,000 or so distinct CDR3 sequences, around 13% of them appearing once. Sequencing input: blood, either unsorted or a sorted T cell fraction (not recorded which). The origin of the receptors is a female donor with ankylosing spondylitis or in good health (not recorded which).

The chain has TRBV12-3 or TRBV12-4 and TRBJ2-7; 7 bases are a match to TRBD1. Trimming cost V 5 bases and J 2 bases; bases outside gene matches: 9. There are 15 residues in the CDR3. The CDR3 DNA sequence: TGTGCCAGCAGTCTCCGGGACAGACTTACCTACGAGCAGTACTTC. The encoded protein is CASSLRDRLTYEQYF.

The chain has TRBV7-9 and TRBJ2-5; 15 nucleotides align to TRBD2. The trim removed 5 bases at V and 7 bases at J, leaving 11 bases unmatched. The germline V gene encodes CDR1 SEHNR and CDR2 FQNEAQ (reference sequence). The CDR3 has 17 amino acids. In DNA, the CDR3 is TGTGCCAGCAGCCCCTCTCGGACTAGCGGGAGGGATGGGACCCAGTACTTC. It yields the protein CASSPSRTSGRDGTQYF.

This clonotype was counted many times. The genes are TRBV3-1 and TRBJ2-5, with D unresolved. V was clipped by 2 bases and J by 3 bases, with 1 base between them. Germline CDR1 reads LGHDT; CDR2 reads YNNKEL (reference sequence). The CDR3 has 11 residues. CDR3 nucleotide sequence: TGTGCCAGCAGCCAAAAAGAGACCCAGTACTTC. This translates into CASSQKETQYF.

This clonotype was seen ten or more times. The chain uses TRBV12-3 or TRBV12-4 and TRBJ1-1, with D tentatively TRBD1 (5 bases). Trimming removed 6 bases at V and 1 base at J, with 18 bases between. The CDR3 is made up of 16 amino acids. CDR3 bases: TGTGCCAGCAGCCGGGGGTCGGGGCGGGGGAACACTGAAGCTTTCTTT. This encodes CASSRGSGRGNTEAFF.

Concerning this clonotype: This sequence may be a read error, since a much larger clone differs from it by one base. The V and J genes are TRBV20-1 and TRBJ2-7, with D hard to call. Germline lookup yields CDR1 DFQATT and CDR2 SNEGSKA (reference sequence). This CDR3 has 13 residues. The CDR3 loop reads CSVSRRAEGEQCF. As DNA, the CDR3 is TGCAGTGTATCCCGGCGCGCGGAAGGCGAGCAGTGCTTC.

This clonotype was seen ten or more times. The rearrangement uses TRBV3-1 and TRBJ2-1; D is perhaps TRBD2 (6 bases). The germline gives CDR1 LGHDT, CDR2 YNNKEL (reference sequence). Trimming removed 4 bases from V and 7 bases from J, with 14 bases in between. The CDR3 runs 14 residues. The chain's CDR3 is CASSLAVGTNEQFF. In DNA, the CDR3 is TGTGCCAGCAGCCTAGCGGTGGGGACGAATGAGCAGTTCTTC.

The sample holds a few counts of this clonotype. The chain has TRBV5-1 and TRBJ2-7, with TRBD1 matching 8 bases. This CDR3 region has 15 residues. Germline V gene sequence: CDR1 SGHRS, CDR2 YFSETQ. Germline trimming cut 5 bases from V and 4 bases from J; bases unmatched to any gene: 11. The CDR3 region is CASSPGQGLLYEQYF. CDR3 bases: TGCGCCAGCAGTCCCGGACAGGGTTTATTGTACGAGCAGTACTTC. Full variable domain (missing parts from reference TRBV5-1 and TRBJ2-7): KAGVTQTPRYLIKTRGQQVTLSCSPISGHRSVSWYQQTPGQGLQFLFEYFSETQRNKGNFPGRFSGRQFSNSRSEMNVSTLELGDSALYLCASSPGQGLLYEQYFGPGTRLTVT.

Many counts were recorded for this clonotype. The chain uses TRBV12-3 or TRBV12-4 and TRBJ1-4; 11 bases are a match to TRBD1. V lost 7 bases and J lost 8; bases outside the gene matches: 6. This CDR3 is built from 14 residues. The CDR3 DNA sequence: TGTGCCAGCACCTGGACAGGGGGCGGGGAAAAACTGTTTTTT. Translation gives CASTWTGGGEKLFF.

This clonotype was picked up a small number of times. V gene TRBV19 combines with J gene TRBJ1-5; D is unresolved. This CDR3 is 20 amino acids long. Trimming took off 1 base at V and 1 base at J, with 23 bases between the two ends. Germline assignment: CDR1 LNHDA and CDR2 SQIVND (reference sequence). DNA for the CDR3: TGTGCCAGTAGTATAGTCTTGTATCCGGTTGGTCCGCGGAGCAATCAGCCCCAGCATTTT. This gives the protein CASSIVLYPVGPRSNQPQHF. The full variable domain, its missing parts supplied by reference TRBV19 and TRBJ1-5, is DGGITQSPKYLFRKEGQNVTLSCEQNLNHDAMYWYRQDPGQGLRLIYYSQIVNDFQKGDIAEGYSVSREKKESFPLTVTSAQKNPTAFYLCASSIVLYPVGPRSNQPQHFGDGTRLSIL.

This clonotype was seen a handful of times. The rearrangement links TRBV3-1 to TRBJ2-2; D gene uncertain. V was clipped by 3 bases and J by 4 bases, with 15 bases between them. Germline lookup yields CDR1 LGHDT and CDR2 YNNKEL (reference sequence). The CDR3 runs to 16 residues. The CDR3 DNA reads TGTGCCAGCAGCCACGAATGGGGTAACCCCACCGGGGAGCTGTTTTTT. This codes for CASSHEWGNPTGELFF. Looking up the rest from reference TRBV3-1 and TRBJ2-2 gives the full variable domain: DTAVSQTPKYLVTQMGNDKSIKCEQNLGHDTMYWYKQDSKKFLKIMFSYNNKELIINETVPNRFSPKSPDKAHLNLHINSLELGDSAVYFCASSHEWGNPTGELFFGEGSRLTVL.

This clonotype has a count of ten or more. V is TRBV27 and J is TRBJ2-7, with D unresolved. The ends were cut back, 4 bases at V and 6 bases at J, with 19 bases in the middle. CDR1 is MNHEY and CDR2 is SMNVEV in the germline V gene (reference sequence). The CDR3 sequence is 15 residues long. CDR3 nucleotide sequence: TGTGCCAGCAGTTATTCTCCTCCGGGTCTCCGCGAGCAGTACTTC. Translated: CASSYSPPGLREQYF.

This clonotype was counted ten times or more. The rearrangement uses TRBV25-1 and TRBJ2-2; perhaps TRBD1 as D (6 bases). The V gene lost 7 bases and the J gene lost 1 base, with 7 bases spanning the gap. The CDR3 is 13 amino acids. Germline-derived CDR1 and CDR2 are MGHDK and SYGVNS. The CDR3 reads CASTTGNTGELFF. The CDR3 DNA reads as TGTGCCAGCACGACAGGGAACACCGGGGAGCTGTTTTTT.

This clonotype has ten or more counts. J is TRBJ1-1 and V is TRBV20-1, with no clear D. V lost 5 bases and J lost 2, with 12 bases in between. This CDR3 is 13 amino acids long. Germline loops: CDR1 DFQATT, CDR2 SNEGSKA (reference sequence). Here the CDR3 reads CSAQNRINTEAFF. The CDR3 nucleotides read TGCAGTGCTCAGAACCGGATAAACACTGAAGCTTTCTTT.

The chain links TRBV6-1 to TRBJ2-7; perhaps D is TRBD1 or TRBD2 (6 bases each). Trimming stripped 10 bases from V and 2 bases from J, with 15 bases between. The CDR3 runs to 13 residues. The V gene's germline CDR1 is MNHNS and CDR2 SASEGT. CDR3 region: CATEEGQAYEQYF. CDR3 in DNA: TGTGCCACCGAGGAGGGACAAGCCTACGAGCAGTACTTC.

The rearrangement links TRBV2 to TRBJ1-1; D not certain. This CDR3 spans 14 amino acids. Germline CDR1 SNHLY, CDR2 FYNNEI. V shed 0 bases and J shed 0 bases, with 5 bases lying between them. CDR3 coding DNA: TGTGCCAGCAGTGAAGCCCCTATGAACACTGAAGCTTTCTTT. Translating gives CASSEAPMNTEAFF.

This clonotype showed up many times. The chain has TRBV12-3 or TRBV12-4 and TRBJ1-3; 7 bases are a match to TRBD1. Trimming at V came to 6 bases and at J to 4 bases, leaving 6 bases not matched to a gene. This CDR3 is 14 amino acids long. CDR3 sequence: CASSQGGSGNTIYF. In DNA, the CDR3 is TGTGCCAGCAGCCAGGGGGGAAGCGGAAACACCATATATTTT.

This clonotype is termed medium-sized. The V gene is TRBV20-1, the J gene TRBJ2-1, with 14 positions matching TRBD2. This CDR3 spans 17 amino acids. Trimming cost V 0 bases and J 4 bases; bases outside gene matches: 5. The germline V gene encodes CDR1 DFQATT and CDR2 SNEGSKA (reference sequence). The CDR3 loop is CSARDPGTSGGYNEQFF. In nucleotides, the CDR3 is TGCAGTGCTAGAGATCCAGGGACTAGCGGGGGTTACAATGAGCAGTTCTTC.

This clonotype was seen ten or more times. V is TRBV6-6 and J is TRBJ1-1; possibly TRBD1 for D (5 bases). Germline values: CDR1 MNHNY, CDR2 SVGAGI (reference sequence). Trimming took 6 bases from V and 4 from J, leaving 12 bases between them. This CDR3 has 13 residues. The CDR3, as DNA: TGTGCCAGCAGGCTGATGGGGGGCACTGAAGCTTTCTTT. The encoded protein is CASRLMGGTEAFF.

This clonotype was found a few times. V gene TRBV5-1 combines with J gene TRBJ2-3; a possible D gene is TRBD2 (5 bases). Germline V CDR1 and CDR2: SGHRS, YFSETQ. The length of the CDR3 is 14 residues. Trimming left V 0 bases short and J 2 bases short, with 7 bases between. CDR3 amino acids: CASSLERLTDTQYF. CDR3 coding DNA: TGCGCCAGCAGCTTGGAGCGGCTCACAGATACGCAGTATTTT.

This clonotype has ten or more counts. The chain couples TRBV5-5 to TRBJ1-2; D gene uncertain. This CDR3 region has 15 residues. Trimming took 0 bases from V and 2 from J, leaving 11 bases between them. CDR1 is SGHKS, CDR2 YYEKEE, per germline (reference sequence). In DNA, the CDR3 is TGTGCCAGCAGCTTGGCCGTTTCTGTAAACTATGGCTACACCTTC. Translating gives CASSLAVSVNYGYTF.

In this sample, this clonotype turned up many times. Here the CDR3 DNA reads TGCGCCAGCAGTGGGGTAGGGCCAAATGAGCAGTTCTTC. Protein sequence: CASSGVGPNEQFF. The J gene is TRBJ2-1, the V gene TRBV10-2; D gene unclear. CDR3 size: 13 residues. The germline V gene has CDR1 WSHSY and CDR2 SAAADI. V was cut by 4 bases and J by 7 bases, with 11 bases left in between.